This T cell receptor (beta chain) was recorded in a study of blood T cell repertoires in COVID-19. Study-wide context: Nucleic acid was either cDNA or gDNA, and it came from T cells, B-cell-depleted T cells, or PBMCs.

The CDR3 is made up of 16 amino acids. With 5 bases clipped from V and 3 bases from J, the junction kept 7 bases outside the gene matches. Per the germline V gene, CDR1 is LNHDA and CDR2 is SQIVND (reference sequence). Methods used by the authors: From reference gene primer amplification, estimates of nucleated cell counts were derived. The method was immunoSEQ multiplex PCR; TCRdb's version includes in-frame clones alone and lacks a portion of them. The V and J calls and clone size are taken from that table; D and trimming were inferred from the DNA. The table records more than 70,000 clones, 80% to 90% of them present only once.

Material: peripheral blood. This clonotype was obtained from a woman aged 80 or older with acute or convalescent COVID-19. The chain has TRBV19 and TRBJ1-5; TRBD1 aligns across 10 bases. CDR3 amino acids: CASSPWTGGLNQPQHF. The CDR3 region has the DNA TGTGCCAGTAGTCCCTGGACAGGGGGACTCAATCAGCCCCAGCATTTT.